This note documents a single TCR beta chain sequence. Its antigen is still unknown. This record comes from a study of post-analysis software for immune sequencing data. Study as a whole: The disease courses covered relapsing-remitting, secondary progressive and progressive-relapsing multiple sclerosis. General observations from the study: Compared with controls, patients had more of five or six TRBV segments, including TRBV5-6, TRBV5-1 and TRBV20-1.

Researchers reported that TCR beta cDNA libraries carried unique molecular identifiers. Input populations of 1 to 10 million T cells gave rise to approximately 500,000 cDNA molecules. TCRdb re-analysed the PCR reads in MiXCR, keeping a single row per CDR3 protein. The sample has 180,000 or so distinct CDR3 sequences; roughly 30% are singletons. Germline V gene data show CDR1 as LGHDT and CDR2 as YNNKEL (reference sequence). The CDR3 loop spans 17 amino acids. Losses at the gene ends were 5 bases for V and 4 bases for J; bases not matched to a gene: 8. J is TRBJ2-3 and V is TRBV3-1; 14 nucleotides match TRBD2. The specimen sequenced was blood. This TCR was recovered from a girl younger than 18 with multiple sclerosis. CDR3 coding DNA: TGTGCCAGCAGCACCCCGGGACTAGCGGGAGTGGCAGATACGCAGTATTTT. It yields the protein CASSTPGLAGVADTQYF.